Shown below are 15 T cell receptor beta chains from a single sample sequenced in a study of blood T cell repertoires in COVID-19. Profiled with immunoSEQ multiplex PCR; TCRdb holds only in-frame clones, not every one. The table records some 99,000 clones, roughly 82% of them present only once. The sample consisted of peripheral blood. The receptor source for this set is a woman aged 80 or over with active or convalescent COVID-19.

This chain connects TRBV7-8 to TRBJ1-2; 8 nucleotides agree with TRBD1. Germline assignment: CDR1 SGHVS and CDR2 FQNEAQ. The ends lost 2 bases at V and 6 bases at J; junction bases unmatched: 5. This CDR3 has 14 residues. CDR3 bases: TGTGCCAGCAGCTTATTGACAGGGGAGGATGGCTACACCTTC. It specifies CASSLLTGEDGYTF.

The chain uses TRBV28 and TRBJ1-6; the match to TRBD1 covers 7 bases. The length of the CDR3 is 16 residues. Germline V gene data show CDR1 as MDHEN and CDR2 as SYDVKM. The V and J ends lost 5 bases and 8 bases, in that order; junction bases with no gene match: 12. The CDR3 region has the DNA TGTGCCAGCAGTCCGCGTCAAGGAGGGGGCTATTCACCCCTCCACTTT. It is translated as CASSPRQGGGYSPLHF.

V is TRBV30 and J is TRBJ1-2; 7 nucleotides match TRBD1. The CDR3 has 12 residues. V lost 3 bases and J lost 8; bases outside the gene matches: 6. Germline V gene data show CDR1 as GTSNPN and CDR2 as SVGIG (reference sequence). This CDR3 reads CAWSVIGGGYTF. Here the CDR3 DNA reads TGTGCCTGGAGCGTCATAGGGGGCGGCTACACCTTC.

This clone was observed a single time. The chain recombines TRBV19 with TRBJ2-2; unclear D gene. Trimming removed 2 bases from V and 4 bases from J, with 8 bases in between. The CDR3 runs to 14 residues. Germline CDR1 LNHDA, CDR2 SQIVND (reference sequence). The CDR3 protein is CASSILVSTGELFF. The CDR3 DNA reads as TGTGCCAGTAGTATACTAGTAAGCACCGGGGAGCTGTTTTTT.

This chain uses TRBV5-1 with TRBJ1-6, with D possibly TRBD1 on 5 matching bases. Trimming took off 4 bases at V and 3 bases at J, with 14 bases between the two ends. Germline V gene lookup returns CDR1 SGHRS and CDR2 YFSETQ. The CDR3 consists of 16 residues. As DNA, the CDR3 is TGCGCCAGCAGCGGACCAGGGTCCCTCTATAATTCACCCCTCCACTTT. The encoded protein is CASSGPGSLYNSPLHF.

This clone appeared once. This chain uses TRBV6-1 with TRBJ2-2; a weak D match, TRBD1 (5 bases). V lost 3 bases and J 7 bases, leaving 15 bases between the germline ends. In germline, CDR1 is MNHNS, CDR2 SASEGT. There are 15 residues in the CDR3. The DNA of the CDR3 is TGTGCCAGCAGTGATCATAGGGGCCTAAGCGGGGAGCTGTTTTTT. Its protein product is CASSDHRGLSGELFF.

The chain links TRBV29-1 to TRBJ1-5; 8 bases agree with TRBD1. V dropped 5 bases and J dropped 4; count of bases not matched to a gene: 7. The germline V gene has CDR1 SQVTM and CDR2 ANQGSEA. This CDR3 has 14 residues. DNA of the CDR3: TGCAGCGTTTCACCCGGGACAGGAAATCAGCCCCAGCATTTT. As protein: CSVSPGTGNQPQHF.

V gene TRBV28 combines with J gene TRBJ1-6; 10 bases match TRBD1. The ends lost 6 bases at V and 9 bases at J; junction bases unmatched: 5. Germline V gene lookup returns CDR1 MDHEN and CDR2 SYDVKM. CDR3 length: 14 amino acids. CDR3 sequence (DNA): TGTGCCAGCAGGGGGACAGGGGCGGCTTCACCCCTCCACTTT. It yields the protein CASRGTGAASPLHF.

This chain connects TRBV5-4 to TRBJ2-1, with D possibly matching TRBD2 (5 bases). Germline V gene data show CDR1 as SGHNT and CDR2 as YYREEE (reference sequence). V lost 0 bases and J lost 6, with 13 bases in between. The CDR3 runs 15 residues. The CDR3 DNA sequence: TGTGCCAGCAGCTTGGGAGGACCCGGAGGCAATGAGCAGTTCTTC. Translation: CASSLGGPGGNEQFF.

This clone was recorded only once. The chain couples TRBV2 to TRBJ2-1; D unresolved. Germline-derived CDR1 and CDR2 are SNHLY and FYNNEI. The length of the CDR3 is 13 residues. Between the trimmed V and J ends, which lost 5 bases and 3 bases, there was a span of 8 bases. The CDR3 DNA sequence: TGTGCCAGCAGTTGGTCTAACTACAATGAGCAGTTCTTC. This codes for CASSWSNYNEQFF.

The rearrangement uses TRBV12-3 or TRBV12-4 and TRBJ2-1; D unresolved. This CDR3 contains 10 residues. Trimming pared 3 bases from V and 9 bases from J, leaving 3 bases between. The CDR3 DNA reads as TGTGCCAGCAGTTTCAGTGAGCAGTTCTTC. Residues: CASSFSEQFF.

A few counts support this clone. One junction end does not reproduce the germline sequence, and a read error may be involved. The CDR3 reads CASSLAEDGEAFF. The CDR3, as DNA: TGTGCTAGCAGCTTAGCAGAGGATGGTGAAGCTTTCTTT. V is TRBV7-7 and J is TRBJ1-1; D gene unclear. Germline CDR1 reads SSHAT; CDR2 reads FNYEAQ (reference sequence). The CDR3 loop spans 13 amino acids.

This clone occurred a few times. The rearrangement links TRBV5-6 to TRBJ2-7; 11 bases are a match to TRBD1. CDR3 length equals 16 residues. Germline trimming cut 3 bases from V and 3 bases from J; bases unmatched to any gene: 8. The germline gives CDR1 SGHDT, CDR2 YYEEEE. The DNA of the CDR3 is TGTGCCAGCAGCTCGGGCCCGGGACAGGGGGACTACGAGCAGTACTTC. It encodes CASSSGPGQGDYEQYF.

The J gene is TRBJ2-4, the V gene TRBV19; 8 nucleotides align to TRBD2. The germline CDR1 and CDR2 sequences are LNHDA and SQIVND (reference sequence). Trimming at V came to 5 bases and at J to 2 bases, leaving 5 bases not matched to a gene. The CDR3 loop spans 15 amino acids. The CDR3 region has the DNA TGTGCCAGTAGTCTCCCTAGCGGGTCCAAAAACATTCAGTACTTC. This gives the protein CASSLPSGSKNIQYF.

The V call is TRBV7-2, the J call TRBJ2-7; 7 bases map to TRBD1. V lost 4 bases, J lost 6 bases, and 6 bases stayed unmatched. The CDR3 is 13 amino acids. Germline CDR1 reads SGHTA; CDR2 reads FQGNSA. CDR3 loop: CASSSGQVGEQYF. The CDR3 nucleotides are TGTGCCAGCAGCTCAGGACAGGTAGGCGAGCAGTACTTC.